The clone carrying this T cell receptor (beta chain) was picked up many times. The sample belongs to a study of T cells after yellow fever vaccination. Overall study findings and caveats: Weaker in magnitude, the secondary response showed a faster peak on day 5 versus 15.

Production of TCR cDNA was by 5'RACE template switching, which also added a universal primer site and UMIs. Each CDR3 protein is one row after TCRdb ran MiXCR on the 5' RACE reads. This sample has 20,000 to 25,000 distinct CDR3 sequences; 3% to 4% occur once, and the top ten carry approximately 0.94%. The CDR3 consists of 13 residues. Trimming cost V 0 bases and J 10 bases, with 7 bases left between them. Germline V gene data show CDR1 as MGHRA and CDR2 as YSYEKL. The sample in question was PBMCs, either bulk or a sorted T-cell subset (CD4+, CD8+, memory, or dextramer-sorted; not recorded which), obtained more than 35 days after the first yellow fever vaccination. The rearrangement uses TRBV4-1 and TRBJ1-6, with D perhaps TRBD1 (5 bases). The clonotype comes from a man aged 18 to 30 who received the YFV17D yellow fever vaccine. The CDR3 DNA sequence: TGCGCCAGCAGCCAAGAGTGGGACTCACCCCTCCACTTT. As protein: CASSQEWDSPLHF.